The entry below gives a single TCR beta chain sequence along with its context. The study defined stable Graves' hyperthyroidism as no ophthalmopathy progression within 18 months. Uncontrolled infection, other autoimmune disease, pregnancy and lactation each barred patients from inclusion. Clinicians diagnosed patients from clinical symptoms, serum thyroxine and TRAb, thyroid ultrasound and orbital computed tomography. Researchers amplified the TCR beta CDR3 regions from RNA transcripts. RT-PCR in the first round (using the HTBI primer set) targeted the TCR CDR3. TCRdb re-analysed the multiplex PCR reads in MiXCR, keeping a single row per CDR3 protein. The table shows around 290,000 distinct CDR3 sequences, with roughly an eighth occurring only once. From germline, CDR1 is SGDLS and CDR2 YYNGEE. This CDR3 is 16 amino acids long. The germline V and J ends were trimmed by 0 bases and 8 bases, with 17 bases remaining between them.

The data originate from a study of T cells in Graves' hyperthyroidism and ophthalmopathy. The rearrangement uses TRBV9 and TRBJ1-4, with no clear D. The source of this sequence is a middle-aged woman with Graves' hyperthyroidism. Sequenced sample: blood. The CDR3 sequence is CASSVERLLLGEKLFF. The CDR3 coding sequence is TGTGCCAGCAGCGTAGAGCGTCTGCTCCTCGGGGAAAAACTGTTTTTT.